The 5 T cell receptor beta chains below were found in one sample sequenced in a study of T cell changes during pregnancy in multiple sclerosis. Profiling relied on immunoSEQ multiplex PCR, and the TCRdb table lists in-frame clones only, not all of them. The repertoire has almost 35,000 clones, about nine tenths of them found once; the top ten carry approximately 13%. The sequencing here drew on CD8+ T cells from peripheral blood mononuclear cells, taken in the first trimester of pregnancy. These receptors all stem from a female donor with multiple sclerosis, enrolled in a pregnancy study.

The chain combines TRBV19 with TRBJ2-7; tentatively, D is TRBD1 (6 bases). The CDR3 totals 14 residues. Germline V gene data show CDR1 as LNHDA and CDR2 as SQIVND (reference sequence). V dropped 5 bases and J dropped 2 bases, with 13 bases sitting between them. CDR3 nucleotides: TGTGCCAGTAGTTCCGGACAGAGTCCCTACGAGCAGTACTTC. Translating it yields CASSSGQSPYEQYF.

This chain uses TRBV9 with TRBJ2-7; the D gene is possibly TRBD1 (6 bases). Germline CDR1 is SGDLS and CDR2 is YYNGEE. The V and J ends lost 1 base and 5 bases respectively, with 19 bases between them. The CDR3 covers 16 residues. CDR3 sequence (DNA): TGTGCCAGCAGCGTAACGGGAAGGGGGACGGTTGACGAGCAGTACTTC. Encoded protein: CASSVTGRGTVDEQYF.

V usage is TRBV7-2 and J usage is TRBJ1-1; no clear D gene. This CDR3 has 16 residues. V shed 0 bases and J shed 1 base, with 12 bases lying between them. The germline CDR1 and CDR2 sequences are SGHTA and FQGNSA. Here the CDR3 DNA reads TGTGCCAGCAGCTTAGCCCGGAGGGCGAAGAACACTGAAGCTTTCTTT. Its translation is CASSLARRAKNTEAFF. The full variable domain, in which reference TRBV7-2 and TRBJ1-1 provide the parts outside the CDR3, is GAGVSQSPSNKVTEKGKDVELRCDPISGHTALYWYRQSLGQGLEFLIYFQGNSAPDKSGLPSDRFSAERTGGSVSTLTIQRTQQEDSAVYLCASSLARRAKNTEAFFGQGTRLTVV.

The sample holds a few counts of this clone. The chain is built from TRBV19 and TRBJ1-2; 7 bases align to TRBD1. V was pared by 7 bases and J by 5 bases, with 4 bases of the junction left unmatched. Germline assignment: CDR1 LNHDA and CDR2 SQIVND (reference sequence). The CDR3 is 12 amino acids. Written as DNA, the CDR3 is TGTGCCAGTACACAGGGGTTGTATGGCTACACCTTC. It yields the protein CASTQGLYGYTF.

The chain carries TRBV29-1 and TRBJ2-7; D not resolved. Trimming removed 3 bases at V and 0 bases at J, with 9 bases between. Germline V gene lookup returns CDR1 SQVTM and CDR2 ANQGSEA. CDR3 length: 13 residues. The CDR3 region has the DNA TGCAGCGTTGAGTATGAGCTCTCCTACGAGCAGTACTTC. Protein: CSVEYELSYEQYF.